Each of the 18 T cell receptor beta chains below was sequenced from the same sample in a study of T cell responses to AZD1222 COVID-19 vaccine. Sequencing was performed with immunoSEQ multiplex PCR; in TCRdb, only in-frame clones are kept and a portion is missing. Of some 130,000 clones listed, over 75% are singletons. This material consisted of peripheral blood, taken 28 days after the second AZD1222 dose. The receptors stem from an adult who received the AZD1222 COVID-19 vaccine.

The rearrangement uses TRBV11-2 and TRBJ2-1; 7 bases fit TRBD2. The J segment lost 15 bases and the V segment lost 0 bases, leaving 11 bases of the junction unmatched. The V gene's germline CDR1 is SGHAT and CDR2 FQNNGV. This CDR3 contains 14 residues. The CDR3 DNA sequence: TGTGCCAGCAGCTTAGAAAGAATGGCGGGAGATACGTTCTTC. Its translation: CASSLERMAGDTFF.

CDR3 protein: CASSYSYGLGVYEQYF. The DNA for the CDR3 is TGTGCCAGCAGTTACTCCTACGGACTAGGAGTGTACGAGCAGTACTTC. The J gene is TRBJ2-7, the V gene TRBV6-5; 7 bases are shared with TRBD2. Trimming cost V 0 bases and J 4 bases; bases outside gene matches: 9. Germline V gene lookup returns CDR1 MNHEY and CDR2 SVGAGI. This CDR3 contains 16 residues.

The chain combines TRBV5-1 with TRBJ2-5; 7 bases match TRBD1. Germline values: CDR1 SGHRS, CDR2 YFSETQ. This CDR3 spans 14 amino acids. V was clipped by 4 bases and J by 4 bases; unmatched bases: 7. Here the CDR3 DNA reads TGCGCCAGCAGCCCACAGGGGTTTGGAGAGACCCAGTACTTC. The encoded protein is CASSPQGFGETQYF.

This chain joins TRBV20-1 and TRBJ2-1, with D possibly being TRBD2 (6 bases). CDR3 length equals 11 residues. V lost 8 bases and J 8 bases, leaving 13 bases between the germline ends. Germline V gene data show CDR1 as DFQATT and CDR2 as SNEGSKA (reference sequence). The CDR3 region has the DNA TGCAGTCGGGGACTGCTCGATGAGCAGTTCTTC. It codes for CSRGLLDEQFF.

J is TRBJ2-1 and V is TRBV5-3; no definite D call. TRBV5-3 is an open reading frame whose function is uncertain. Trimming pared 4 bases from V and 10 bases from J, leaving 12 bases between. This CDR3 is 12 amino acids long. CDR3 region: CARSPRVEEQFF. As DNA, the CDR3 is TGTGCCAGAAGCCCCCGGGTCGAGGAGCAGTTCTTC.

The genes are TRBV6-5 and TRBJ1-1, with D perhaps TRBD1 (5 bases). V dropped 4 bases and J dropped 11 bases, with 23 bases sitting between them. Germline lookup yields CDR1 MNHEY and CDR2 SVGAGI. This CDR3 has 15 amino acids. The CDR3 DNA reads TGTGCCAGCAGTTTTAAGGGGAGTAGGTCTCAACCGGCTTTCTTT. Residues: CASSFKGSRSQPAFF.

The chain employs TRBV18 and TRBJ2-2; D might be TRBD1 (5 bases). The germline V gene has CDR1 KGHSH and CDR2 LQKENI. The CDR3 extends over 14 amino acids. Trimming shortened V by 3 bases and J by 3 bases, and 8 bases separated the two germline ends. CDR3 loop: CASSPGRDTGELFF. The CDR3, as DNA: TGTGCCAGCTCACCTGGCAGGGACACCGGGGAGCTGTTTTTT.

The rearrangement links TRBV11-3 to TRBJ2-5; 12 bases line up with TRBD2. Germline V gene data show CDR1 as SGHNT and CDR2 as YENEEA. This CDR3 has 15 residues. V lost 2 bases, J lost 4 bases, and 2 bases stayed unmatched. CDR3 nucleotide sequence: TGTGCCAGCAGCTTAACGACTAGCGGGGGAGAGACCCAGTACTTC. As protein: CASSLTTSGGETQYF.

The chain couples TRBV5-1 to TRBJ2-5; 8 nucleotides align to TRBD2. The germline V gene encodes CDR1 SGHRS and CDR2 YFSETQ. CDR3 length: 14 residues. J lost 2 bases, V lost 5 bases, and 5 bases had no gene match. The CDR3 DNA reads TGCGCCAGCAGGCGCGGACTAGCACAAGAGACCCAGTACTTC. Amino acid sequence: CASRRGLAQETQYF. Together with reference TRBV5-1 and TRBJ2-5, the CDR3 gives the full variable domain: KAGVTQTPRYLIKTRGQQVTLSCSPISGHRSVSWYQQTPGQGLQFLFEYFSETQRNKGNFPGRFSGRQFSNSRSEMNVSTLELGDSALYLCASRRGLAQETQYFGPGTRLLVL.

This clone has a handful of counts. The V gene is TRBV2, the J gene TRBJ1-1, with a possible D match to TRBD1 (6 bases). Trimming cost V 6 bases and J 5 bases, with 13 bases left between them. The germline V gene has CDR1 SNHLY and CDR2 FYNNEI. The CDR3 contains 13 residues. The CDR3 nucleotides are TGTGCCAGCAGCCAGGGGCGGTTGACTGAAGCTTTCTTT. Translated, it gives CASSQGRLTEAFF.

The J gene is TRBJ2-1, the V gene TRBV6-5; no reliable D call. The germline V gene has CDR1 MNHEY and CDR2 SVGAGI. The CDR3 is made up of 13 amino acids. With 6 bases removed from V and 0 bases from J, the gap between germline ends came to 6 bases. DNA of the CDR3: TGTGCCAGCAGAATAGACTCCTACAATGAGCAGTTCTTC. This sequence encodes CASRIDSYNEQFF.

This CDR3 is CASSFVGGGTDTQYF. The CDR3 DNA is TGTGCCAGCAGCTTTGTGGGGGGAGGCACAGATACGCAGTATTTT. This sequence joins TRBV7-9 and TRBJ2-3; possibly TRBD2 for D (6 bases). Germline V gene sequence: CDR1 SEHNR, CDR2 FQNEAQ (reference sequence). V gave up 3 bases and J gave up 1 base, with 11 bases separating them. This CDR3 has 15 amino acids.

This clone was observed a few times. The chain combines TRBV7-2 with TRBJ1-1; D is unresolved. The CDR3 length is 14 residues. Germline values: CDR1 SGHTA, CDR2 FQGNSA. V was shortened by 2 bases and J by 2 bases, with 9 bases between the two germline ends. The CDR3: CASSLQQSNTEAFF. The DNA of the CDR3 is TGTGCCAGCAGCTTACAACAGAGCAACACTGAAGCTTTCTTT.

As for this clone: An end of the junction does not agree with germline; a read error may underlie this. The rearrangement links TRBV18 to TRBJ1-2, with 12 bases fitting TRBD1. Looked up from germline, CDR1 is KGHSH and CDR2 is LQKENI. The CDR3 is 14 residues long. CDR3 region: CASTPGQGAAGYTF. Here the CDR3 DNA reads TGTGCCAGCACACCGGGACAGGGGGCAGCTGGCTACACCTTC.

This clone appeared once. The chain carries TRBV19 and TRBJ2-6, with D perhaps matching TRBD1 (5 bases). CDR1 is LNHDA and CDR2 is SQIVND in the germline V gene (reference sequence). The CDR3 consists of 17 residues. Trimming took 3 bases from V and 2 from J, leaving 14 bases between them. In DNA, the CDR3 is TGTGCCAGTAGTATGGGGCAGGGATTGGCTGGGGCCAACGTCCTGACTTTC. This sequence encodes CASSMGQGLAGANVLTF.

V is TRBV7-9 and J is TRBJ2-1; D not certain. Germline CDR1 reads SEHNR; CDR2 reads FQNEAQ (reference sequence). The CDR3 is made up of 16 amino acids. V lost 1 base and J lost 0, with 10 bases in between. CDR3: CASSLEGLLSYNEQFF. For the CDR3, the DNA is TGTGCCAGCAGCTTAGAAGGGCTACTCTCCTACAATGAGCAGTTCTTC.

This clone was counted between two and nine times. The chain combines TRBV6-4 with TRBJ1-6; 10 bases match TRBD1. J was trimmed by 7 bases and V by 0 bases; bases with no gene match: 3. CDR1 and CDR2 from the germline V gene are MRHNA and SNTAGT. CDR3 length: 16 amino acids. Here the CDR3 reads CASSDSGTGENSPLHF. The CDR3 DNA is TGTGCCAGCAGTGACTCCGGGACAGGGGAGAATTCACCCCTCCACTTT.

The J gene is TRBJ2-1, the V gene TRBV30; 8 bases align to TRBD2. V lost 0 bases, J lost 6 bases, and 7 bases stayed unmatched. Germline CDR1 GTSNPN, CDR2 SVGIG (reference sequence). The CDR3 length is 15 residues. CDR3 sequence reads: CAWSVWLAGINEQFF. The CDR3 region has the DNA TGTGCCTGGAGTGTCTGGCTAGCGGGTATCAATGAGCAGTTCTTC.